The clone carrying this T cell receptor (beta chain) was seen only once. This may stem from a read error, because a much larger clone lies one nucleotide away. The sample comes from a study of shared clonotypes between healthy human individuals. Germline CDR1 and CDR2: MDHEN and SYDVKM. The CDR3 length is 12 residues. The ends were cut back, 3 bases at V and 0 bases at J, with 0 bases in the middle. This table comes from immunoSEQ multiplex PCR, and its TCRdb copy is limited to in-frame clones, with some not included. The sample includes around 88,000 clones, over 60% of them seen just once. V usage is TRBV28 and J usage is TRBJ2-1; no reliable D call. The TCR was taken from a young man in good health. Sequenced: memory CD8+ T cells sorted from blood. Subset given: CD45RO+ cells pooled with CCR7-negative TemRA cells. The CDR3 nucleotides are TGTGCCAGCAGTTTCTCCTACAATGAGCAGTTCTTC. As protein: CASSFSYNEQFF.